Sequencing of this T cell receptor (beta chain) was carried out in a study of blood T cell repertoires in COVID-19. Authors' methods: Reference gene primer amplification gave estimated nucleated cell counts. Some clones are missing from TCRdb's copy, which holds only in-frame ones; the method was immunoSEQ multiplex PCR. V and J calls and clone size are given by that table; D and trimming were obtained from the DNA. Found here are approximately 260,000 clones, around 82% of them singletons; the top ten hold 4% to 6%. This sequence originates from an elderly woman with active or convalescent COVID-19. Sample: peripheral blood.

The CDR3 region is CASSQGAGVQETQYF. CDR3 DNA sequence: TGTGCCAGCAGCCAAGGAGCGGGAGTCCAAGAGACCCAGTACTTC. V usage is TRBV3-1 (or the pseudogene TRBV3-2) and J usage is TRBJ2-5; TRBD2 matches at 8 bases. Germline CDR1 and CDR2: LGHDT and YNNKEL (reference sequence). The CDR3 is 15 residues long. J gave up 1 base and V 1 base, and 2 bases lay outside the gene matches.